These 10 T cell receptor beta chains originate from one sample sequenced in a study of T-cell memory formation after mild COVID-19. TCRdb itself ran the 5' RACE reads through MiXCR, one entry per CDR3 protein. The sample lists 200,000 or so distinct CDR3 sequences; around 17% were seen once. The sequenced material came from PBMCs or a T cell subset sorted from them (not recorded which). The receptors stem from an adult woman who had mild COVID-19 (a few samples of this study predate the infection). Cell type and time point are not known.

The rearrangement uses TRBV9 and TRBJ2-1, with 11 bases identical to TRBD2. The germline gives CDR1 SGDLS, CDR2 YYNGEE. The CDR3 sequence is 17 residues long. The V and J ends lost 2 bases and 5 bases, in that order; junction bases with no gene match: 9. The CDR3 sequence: CASSVYLAGGQNNEQFF. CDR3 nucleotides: TGTGCCAGCAGCGTTTATCTAGCGGGGGGACAAAACAATGAGCAGTTCTTC.

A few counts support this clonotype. CDR3 amino acids: CSVVTSGSVYEQYF. In nucleotides, the CDR3 is TGCAGCGTTGTGACTAGCGGATCCGTATACGAGCAGTACTTC. The chain uses TRBV29-1 and TRBJ2-7, with TRBD2 matching over 9 bases. Germline assignment: CDR1 SQVTM and CDR2 ANQGSEA. V trimming: 4 bases; J trimming: 4 bases; junction bases outside the gene matches: 8. The CDR3 sequence is 14 residues long.

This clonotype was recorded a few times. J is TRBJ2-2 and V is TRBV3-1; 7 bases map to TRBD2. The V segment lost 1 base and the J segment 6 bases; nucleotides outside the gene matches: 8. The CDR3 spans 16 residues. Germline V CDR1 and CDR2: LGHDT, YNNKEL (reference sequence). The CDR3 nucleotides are TGTGCCAGCAGCCAAGTTCCGGGGGGAGGTCCCGGGGAGCTGTTTTTT. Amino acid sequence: CASSQVPGGGPGELFF.

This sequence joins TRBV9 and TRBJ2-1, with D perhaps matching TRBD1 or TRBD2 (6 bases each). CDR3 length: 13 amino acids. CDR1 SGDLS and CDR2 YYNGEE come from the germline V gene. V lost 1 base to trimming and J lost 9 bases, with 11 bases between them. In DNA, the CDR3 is TGTGCCAGCAGCGTACTATGGGGGGCTGAGCAGTTCTTC. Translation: CASSVLWGAEQFF.

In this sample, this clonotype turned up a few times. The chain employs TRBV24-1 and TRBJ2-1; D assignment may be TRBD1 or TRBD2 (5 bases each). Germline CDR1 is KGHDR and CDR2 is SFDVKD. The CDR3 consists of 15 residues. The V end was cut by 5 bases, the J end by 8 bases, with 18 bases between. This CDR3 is CATSVGVLRGDEQFF. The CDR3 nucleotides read TGTGCCACCAGTGTTGGCGTACTCCGGGGCGATGAGCAGTTCTTC.

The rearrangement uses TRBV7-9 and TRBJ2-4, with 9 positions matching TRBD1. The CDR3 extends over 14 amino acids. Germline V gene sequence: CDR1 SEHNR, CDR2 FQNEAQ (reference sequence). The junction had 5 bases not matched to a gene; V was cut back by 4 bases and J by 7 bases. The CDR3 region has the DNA TGTGCCAGCAGCTACCCGGGACAGGGTAACATTCAGTACTTC. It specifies CASSYPGQGNIQYF. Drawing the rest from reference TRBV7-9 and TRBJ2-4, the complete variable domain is DTGVSQNPRHKITKRGQNVTFRCDPISEHNRLYWYRQTLGQGPEFLTYFQNEAQLEKSRLLSDRFSAERPKGSFSTLEIQRTEQGDSAMYLCASSYPGQGNIQYFGAGTRLSVL.

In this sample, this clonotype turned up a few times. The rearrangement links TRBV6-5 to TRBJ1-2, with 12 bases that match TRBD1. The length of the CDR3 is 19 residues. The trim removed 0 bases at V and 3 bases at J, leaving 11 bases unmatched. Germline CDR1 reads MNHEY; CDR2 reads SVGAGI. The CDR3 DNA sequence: TGTGCCAGCAGTTACTCCCTGGGACAGGGGGCTCTTCCGTACTATGGCTACACCTTC. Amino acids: CASSYSLGQGALPYYGYTF.

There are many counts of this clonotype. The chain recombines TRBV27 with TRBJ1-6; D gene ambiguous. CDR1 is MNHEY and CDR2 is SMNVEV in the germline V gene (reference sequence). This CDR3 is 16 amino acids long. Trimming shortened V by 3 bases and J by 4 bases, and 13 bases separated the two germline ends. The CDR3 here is CASSLSEQLYNSPLHF. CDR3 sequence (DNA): TGTGCCAGCAGTTTGTCGGAACAGCTGTATAATTCACCCCTCCACTTT.

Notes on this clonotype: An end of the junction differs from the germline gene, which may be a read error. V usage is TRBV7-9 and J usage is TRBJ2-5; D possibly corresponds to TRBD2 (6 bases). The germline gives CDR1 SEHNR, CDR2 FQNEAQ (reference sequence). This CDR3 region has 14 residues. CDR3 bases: TGTGCCGGCAGCCCGGTCCGGAGGGGAGAGACCCAGTACTTC. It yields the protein CAGSPVRRGETQYF.

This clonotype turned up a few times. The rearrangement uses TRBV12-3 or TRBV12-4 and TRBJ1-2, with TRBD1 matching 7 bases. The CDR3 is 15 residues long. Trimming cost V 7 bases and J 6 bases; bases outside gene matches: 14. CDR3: CASTLRQGRGDGYTF. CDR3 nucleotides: TGTGCCAGCACTCTCAGACAGGGCCGGGGCGATGGCTACACCTTC.